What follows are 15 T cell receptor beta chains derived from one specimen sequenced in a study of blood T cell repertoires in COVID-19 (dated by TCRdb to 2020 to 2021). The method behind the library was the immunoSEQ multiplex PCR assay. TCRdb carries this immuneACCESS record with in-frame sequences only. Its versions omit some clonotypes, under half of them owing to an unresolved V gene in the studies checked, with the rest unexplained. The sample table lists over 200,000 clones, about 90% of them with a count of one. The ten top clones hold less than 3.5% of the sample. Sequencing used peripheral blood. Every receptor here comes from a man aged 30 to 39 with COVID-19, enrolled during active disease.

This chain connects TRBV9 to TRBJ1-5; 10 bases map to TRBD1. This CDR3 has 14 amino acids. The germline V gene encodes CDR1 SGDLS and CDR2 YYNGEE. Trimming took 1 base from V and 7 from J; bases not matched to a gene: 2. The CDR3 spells CASSVRDRGQPQHF. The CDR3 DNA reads TGTGCCAGCAGCGTACGGGACAGGGGACAGCCCCAGCATTTT. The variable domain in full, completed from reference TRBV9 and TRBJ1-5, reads DSGVTQTPKHLITATGQRVTLRCSPRSGDLSVYWYQQSLDQGLQFLIQYYNGEERAKGNILERFSAQQFPDLHSELNLSSLELGDSALYFCASSVRDRGQPQHFGDGTRLSIL.

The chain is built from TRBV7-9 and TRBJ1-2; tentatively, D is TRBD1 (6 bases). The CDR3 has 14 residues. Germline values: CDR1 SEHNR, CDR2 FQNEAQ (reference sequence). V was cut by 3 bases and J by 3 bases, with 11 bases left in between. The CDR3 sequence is CASSFGGPYYGYTF. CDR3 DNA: TGTGCCAGCAGCTTCGGGGGGCCGTACTATGGCTACACCTTC.

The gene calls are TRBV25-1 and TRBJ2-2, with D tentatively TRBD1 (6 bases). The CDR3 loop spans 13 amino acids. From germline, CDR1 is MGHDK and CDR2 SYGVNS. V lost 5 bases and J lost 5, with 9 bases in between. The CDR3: CASSPGVTGELFF. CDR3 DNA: TGTGCCAGCAGTCCAGGGGTGACCGGGGAGCTGTTTTTT.

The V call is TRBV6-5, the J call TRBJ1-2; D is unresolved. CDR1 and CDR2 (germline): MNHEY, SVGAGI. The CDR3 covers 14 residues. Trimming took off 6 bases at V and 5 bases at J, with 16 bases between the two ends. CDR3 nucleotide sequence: TGTGCCAGCAGAGGAACCGGGAATTATTATGGCTACACCTTC. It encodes CASRGTGNYYGYTF.

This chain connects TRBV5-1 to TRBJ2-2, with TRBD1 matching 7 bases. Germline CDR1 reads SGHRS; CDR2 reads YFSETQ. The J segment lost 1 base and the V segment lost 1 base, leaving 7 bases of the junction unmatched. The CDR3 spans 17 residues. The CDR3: CASSLFMTGMNTGELFF. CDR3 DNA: TGCGCCAGCAGCTTGTTTATGACAGGGATGAACACCGGGGAGCTGTTTTTT.

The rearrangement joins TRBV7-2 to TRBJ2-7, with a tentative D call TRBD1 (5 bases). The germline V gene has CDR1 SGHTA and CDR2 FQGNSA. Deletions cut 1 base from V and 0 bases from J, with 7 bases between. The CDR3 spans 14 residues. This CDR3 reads CASSLETASYEQYF. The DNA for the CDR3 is TGTGCCAGCAGCTTAGAGACAGCCTCCTACGAGCAGTACTTC.

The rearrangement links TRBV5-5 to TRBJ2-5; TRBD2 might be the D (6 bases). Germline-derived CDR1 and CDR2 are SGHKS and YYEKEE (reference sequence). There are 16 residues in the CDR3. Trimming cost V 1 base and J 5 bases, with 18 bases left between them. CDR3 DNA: TGTGCCAGCAGCTTGATGGACTATGCGCCGAGGGAGACCCAGTACTTC. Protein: CASSLMDYAPRETQYF.

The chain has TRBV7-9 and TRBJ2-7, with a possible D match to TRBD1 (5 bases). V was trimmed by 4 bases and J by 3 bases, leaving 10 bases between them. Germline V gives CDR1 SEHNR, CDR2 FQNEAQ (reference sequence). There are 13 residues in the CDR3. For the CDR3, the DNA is TGTGCCAGCAGCTCAACAGGAAACTACGAGCAGTACTTC. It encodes CASSSTGNYEQYF.

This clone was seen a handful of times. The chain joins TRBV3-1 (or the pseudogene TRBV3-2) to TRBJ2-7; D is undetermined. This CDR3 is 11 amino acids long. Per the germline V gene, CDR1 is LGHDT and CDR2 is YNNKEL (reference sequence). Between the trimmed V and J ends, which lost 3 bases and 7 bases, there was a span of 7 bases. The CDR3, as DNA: TGTGCCAGCAGCCAGTCTAAGGAGCAGTACTTC. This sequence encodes CASSQSKEQYF.

The CDR3 DNA reads as TGCGCCAGCAGCGTGACAGGGGGACCTAATGAAAAACTGTTTTTT. Its translation is CASSVTGGPNEKLFF. The rearrangement links TRBV5-1 to TRBJ1-4, with 9 bases lining up with TRBD1. J gave up 3 bases and V 4 bases, and 4 bases lay outside the gene matches. The CDR3 has 15 amino acids. Germline V lookup: CDR1 SGHRS, CDR2 YFSETQ.

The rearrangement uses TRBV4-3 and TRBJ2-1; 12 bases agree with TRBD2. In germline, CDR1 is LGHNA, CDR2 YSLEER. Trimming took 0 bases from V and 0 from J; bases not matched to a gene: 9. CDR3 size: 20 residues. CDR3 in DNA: TGCGCCAGCAGCCAAGATGGGCTAGCGGGAGGGCCTAGCTCCTACAATGAGCAGTTCTTC. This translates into CASSQDGLAGGPSSYNEQFF.

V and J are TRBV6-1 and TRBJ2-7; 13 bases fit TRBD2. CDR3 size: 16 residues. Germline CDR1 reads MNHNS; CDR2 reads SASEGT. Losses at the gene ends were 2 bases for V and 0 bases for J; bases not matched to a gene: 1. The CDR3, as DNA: TGTGCCAGCAGTGAAACTAGCGGGGGGGGCTCCTACGAGCAGTACTTC. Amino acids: CASSETSGGGSYEQYF.

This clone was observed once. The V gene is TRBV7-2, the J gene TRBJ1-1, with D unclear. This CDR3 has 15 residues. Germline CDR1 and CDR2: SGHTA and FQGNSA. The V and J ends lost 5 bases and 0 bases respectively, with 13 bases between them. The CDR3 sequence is CASSPAPQLNTEAFF. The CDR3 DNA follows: TGTGCCAGCAGCCCAGCACCACAGTTGAACACTGAAGCTTTCTTT.

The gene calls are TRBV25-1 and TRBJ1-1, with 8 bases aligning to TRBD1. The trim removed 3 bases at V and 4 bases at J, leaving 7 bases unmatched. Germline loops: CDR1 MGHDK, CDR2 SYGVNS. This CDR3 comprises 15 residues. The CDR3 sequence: CASSDSGGFGTEAFF. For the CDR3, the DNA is TGTGCCAGCAGTGACTCAGGGGGCTTTGGCACTGAAGCTTTCTTT.

CDR3 coding DNA: TGCGCCAGCAGCCAAGACCCTAGCGGGAGTGCGGATACGCAGTATTTT. Encoded protein: CASSQDPSGSADTQYF. This sequence joins TRBV4-3 and TRBJ2-3; 10 bases map to TRBD2. J was trimmed by 6 bases and V by 0 bases; bases with no gene match: 6. CDR3 size: 16 residues. Germline V gene lookup returns CDR1 LGHNA and CDR2 YSLEER.